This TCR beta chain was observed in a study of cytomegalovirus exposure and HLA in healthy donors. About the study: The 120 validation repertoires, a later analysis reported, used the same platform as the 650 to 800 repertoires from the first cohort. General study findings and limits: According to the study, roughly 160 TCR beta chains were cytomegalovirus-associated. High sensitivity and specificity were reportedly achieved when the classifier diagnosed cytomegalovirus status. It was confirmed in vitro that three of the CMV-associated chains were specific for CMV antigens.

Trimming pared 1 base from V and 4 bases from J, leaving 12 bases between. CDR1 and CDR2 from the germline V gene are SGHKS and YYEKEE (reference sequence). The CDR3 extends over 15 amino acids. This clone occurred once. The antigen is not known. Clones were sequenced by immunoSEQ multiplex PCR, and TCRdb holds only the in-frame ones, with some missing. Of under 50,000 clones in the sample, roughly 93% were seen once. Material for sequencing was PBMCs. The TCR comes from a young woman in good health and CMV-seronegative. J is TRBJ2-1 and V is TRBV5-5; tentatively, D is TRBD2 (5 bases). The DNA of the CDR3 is TGTGCCAGCAGCTTGATGATCGGGAAATACAATGAGCAGTTCTTC. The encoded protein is CASSLMIGKYNEQFF.